The 27 T cell receptor beta chains given below trace back to one sample, sequenced in a study of T cells after yellow fever vaccination. Each CDR3 protein is one row after TCRdb ran MiXCR on the 5' RACE reads. The repertoire holds tens of thousands of distinct CDR3 sequences, with about 7.9% as singletons. Sequenced here: CD8+ T cells sorted from PBMCs, sampled less than 18 days after the first yellow fever vaccination. The receptors shown here come from a man aged 18-30 years who received the YFV17D yellow fever vaccine.

This clonotype was detected many times. This chain connects TRBV24-1 to TRBJ2-3, with 9 bases fitting TRBD2. The CDR3 has 15 residues. Trimming cost V 9 bases and J 0 bases; bases outside gene matches: 6. In germline, CDR1 is KGHDR, CDR2 SFDVKD. Here the CDR3 reads CATSHSGGSTDTQYF. The CDR3 bases are TGTGCCACCTCCCATAGCGGGGGAAGCACAGATACGCAGTATTTT.

This clonotype was picked up many times. The gene calls are TRBV23-1 and TRBJ1-5; the D gene is possibly TRBD1 (5 bases). TRBV23-1 counts as an open reading frame of uncertain function. Trimming pared 4 bases from V and 7 bases from J, leaving 11 bases between. CDR3 length equals 13 residues. The CDR3 nucleotides are TGCGCCAGCAGTCGGGACCCGCGGCAGCCCCAGCATTTT. Protein product: CASSRDPRQPQHF.

The table lists this clonotype with a few counts. The chain links TRBV27 to TRBJ1-3, with a possible D match to TRBD1 (6 bases). The CDR3 contains 15 residues. Looked up from germline, CDR1 is MNHEY and CDR2 is SMNVEV (reference sequence). V was trimmed by 2 bases and J by 4 bases, leaving 12 bases between them. In nucleotides, the CDR3 is TGTGCCAGCAGTTTACGGGGGGCGGTGGGAAACACCATATATTTT. This sequence encodes CASSLRGAVGNTIYF.

This clonotype was observed many times. The rearrangement joins TRBV13 to TRBJ1-1; no clear D. The length of the CDR3 is 13 residues. CDR1 and CDR2 (germline): PRHDT, FYEKMQ (reference sequence). The V gene lost 3 bases and the J gene lost 6 bases, with 11 bases spanning the gap. CDR3 sequence reads: CASSLGGIAEAFF. CDR3 coding DNA: TGTGCCAGCAGCTTGGGCGGGATTGCTGAAGCTTTCTTT.

Many counts were recorded for this clonotype. The chain is built from TRBV9 and TRBJ2-7; 13 bases map to TRBD2. The J segment lost 5 bases and the V segment lost 4 bases, leaving 6 bases of the junction unmatched. Germline-derived CDR1 and CDR2 are SGDLS and YYNGEE. The CDR3 sequence is 15 residues long. The chain's CDR3 is CASSPTSGGAHEQYF. CDR3 nucleotides: TGTGCCAGCAGCCCCACTAGCGGGGGGGCCCACGAGCAGTACTTC. Looking up the rest from reference TRBV9 and TRBJ2-7 gives the full variable domain: DSGVTQTPKHLITATGQRVTLRCSPRSGDLSVYWYQQSLDQGLQFLIQYYNGEERAKGNILERFSAQQFPDLHSELNLSSLELGDSALYFCASSPTSGGAHEQYFGPGTRLTVT.

This clonotype was recorded at least ten times. V and J are TRBV30 and TRBJ2-7; D may correspond to TRBD1 or TRBD2 (6 bases each). The CDR3 consists of 10 residues. CDR1 and CDR2 from the germline V gene are GTSNPN and SVGIG (reference sequence). The ends were cut back, 8 bases at V and 6 bases at J, with 11 bases in the middle. The CDR3 DNA reads as TGTGCCGGAGGGGGGCCCGAGCAGTACTTC. It yields the protein CAGGGPEQYF.

This clonotype was counted at least ten times. This chain links TRBV10-3 with TRBJ2-7; D unresolved. The CDR3 has 16 residues. In germline, CDR1 is ENHRY, CDR2 SYGVKD. The germline V and J ends were trimmed by 10 bases and 0 bases, with 22 bases remaining between them. CDR3 DNA: TGTGCCACTACACCTACCGCGCCCTCGGGCTCCTACGAGCAGTACTTC. This gives the protein CATTPTAPSGSYEQYF.

By frequency in the sample, this clonotype is medium-sized. The J gene is TRBJ2-1, the V gene TRBV9; either TRBD1 or TRBD2 may supply D (6 bases each). The CDR3 contains 14 residues. Germline V gene lookup returns CDR1 SGDLS and CDR2 YYNGEE. Trimming shortened V by 3 bases and J by 2 bases, and 9 bases separated the two germline ends. The CDR3 DNA sequence: TGTGCCAGCAGCGGGGGGGCCCCCTACAATGAGCAGTTCTTC. Its protein product is CASSGGAPYNEQFF.

This clonotype was detected ten times or more. This chain connects TRBV7-8 to TRBJ1-1; 7 nucleotides align to TRBD1. This CDR3 region has 15 residues. Per germline, CDR1 SGHVS and CDR2 FQNEAQ. V lost 4 bases and J lost 5; bases outside the gene matches: 10. The CDR3 region is CASSSWTGRRTEAFF. CDR3 nucleotides: TGTGCCAGCAGCTCCTGGACAGGAAGGCGAACTGAAGCTTTCTTT.

This clonotype was detected ten times or more. The chain joins TRBV12-5 to TRBJ2-5, with D possibly being TRBD1 (6 bases). The CDR3 loop spans 13 amino acids. V was cut by 10 bases and J by 0 bases, with 12 bases left in between. Looked up from germline, CDR1 is LGHNT and CDR2 is FRNRAP. The CDR3 loop reads CATMDRDQETQYF. The CDR3 DNA follows: TGTGCTACCATGGACAGAGACCAAGAGACCCAGTACTTC.

This clonotype was recorded at least ten times. The genes are TRBV2 and TRBJ2-1; D not certain. V was cut by 8 bases and J by 9 bases, with 14 bases left in between. Germline V gene lookup returns CDR1 SNHLY and CDR2 FYNNEI. The CDR3 consists of 12 residues. The DNA for the CDR3 is TGTGCCAGCGTCGGTAGGAGCCTTGAGCAGTTCTTC. Protein sequence: CASVGRSLEQFF.

This chain connects TRBV19 to TRBJ2-1; 9 nucleotides match TRBD1. The CDR3 runs 13 residues. Germline CDR1 and CDR2: LNHDA and SQIVND (reference sequence). J gave up 15 bases and V 3 bases, and 9 bases lay outside the gene matches. The CDR3 DNA reads as TGTGCCAGTAGTATTGGCTCCGGGACAGGGTCGTTCTTC. Protein product: CASSIGSGTGSFF.

This clonotype was counted ten times or more. The CDR3 protein is CASFGGNTDTQYF. The CDR3 bases are TGTGCCAGCTTCGGGGGGAACACAGATACGCAGTATTTT. The chain has TRBV2 and TRBJ2-3; 7 bases fit TRBD2. V gave up 8 bases and J gave up 2 bases; unmatched junction bases: 4. The CDR3 has 13 amino acids. Germline V gene lookup returns CDR1 SNHLY and CDR2 FYNNEI.

The chain links TRBV6-5 to TRBJ2-1; D possibly corresponds to TRBD2 (6 bases). The V gene's germline CDR1 is MNHEY and CDR2 SVGAGI. Between the trimmed V and J ends, which lost 6 bases and 5 bases, there was a span of 20 bases. This CDR3 comprises 16 residues. The CDR3 region is CASSPGSAQGNNEQFF. CDR3 DNA sequence: TGTGCCAGCAGCCCCGGGAGCGCCCAGGGTAACAATGAGCAGTTCTTC.

The rearrangement links TRBV7-9 to TRBJ2-5; TRBD1 matches at 8 bases. V was clipped by 5 bases and J by 1 base; unmatched bases: 6. This CDR3 has 15 amino acids. CDR1 is SEHNR and CDR2 is FQNEAQ in the germline V gene (reference sequence). CDR3 DNA: TGTGCCAGCAGCCCCGACAGGGGTTTCCAAGAGACCCAGTACTTC. This translates into CASSPDRGFQETQYF.

In its sample, this clonotype was seen many times. The CDR3 DNA is TGTGCCAGCAGCCTTCCCTCCGGGAACTATGGCTACACCTTC. It translates to CASSLPSGNYGYTF. The chain has TRBV12-3 or TRBV12-4 and TRBJ1-2; D is unclear. Trimming left V 6 bases short and J 2 bases short, with 13 bases between. This CDR3 has 14 amino acids.

This sequence joins TRBV4-2 and TRBJ1-5, with unresolved D. V lost 3 bases to trimming and J lost 4 bases, with 4 bases between them. Germline V gives CDR1 LGHNA, CDR2 YNFKEQ. The CDR3 sequence is 12 residues long. CDR3 coding DNA: TGTGCCAGCAGCCAGCCAAATCAGCCCCAGCATTTT. Its protein is CASSQPNQPQHF.

This clonotype was recorded at least ten times. V usage is TRBV15 and J usage is TRBJ2-5; tentatively, D is TRBD2 (6 bases). Germline values: CDR1 LNHNV, CDR2 YYDKDF (reference sequence). Trimming pared 4 bases from V and 2 bases from J, leaving 17 bases between. This CDR3 comprises 16 residues. CDR3 DNA: TGTGCCACCAGCACCAGACTAGAAATTTTACAAGAGACCCAGTACTTC. Protein: CATSTRLEILQETQYF.

The genes are TRBV6-1 and TRBJ1-5; 7 nucleotides line up with TRBD1. The CDR3 totals 18 residues. The V gene end was trimmed by 5 bases and the J gene end by 2 bases; junction bases not matched to a gene: 15. CDR1 and CDR2 from the germline V gene are MNHNS and SASEGT. CDR3 sequence: CASSPYGDSTLRNQPQHF. CDR3 coding DNA: TGTGCCAGCAGTCCTTACGGGGACAGTACACTTCGCAATCAGCCCCAGCATTTT.

The chain couples TRBV12-3 or TRBV12-4 to TRBJ2-2; D tentatively reads TRBD1 or TRBD2 (5 bases each). The CDR3 extends over 19 amino acids. The germline V and J ends were trimmed by 4 bases and 1 base, with 22 bases remaining between them. For the CDR3, the DNA is TGTGCCAGCAGTTACCGCTATTATGGGGGAAGAGAGAACACCGGGGAGCTGTTTTTT. Residues: CASSYRYYGGRENTGELFF.

The chain links TRBV4-1 to TRBJ1-5; a weak D match, TRBD1 (5 bases). Germline V gene data show CDR1 as MGHRA and CDR2 as YSYEKL. This CDR3 is built from 18 residues. The ends were cut back, 0 bases at V and 4 bases at J, with 19 bases in the middle. The CDR3 sequence: CASSQESRRVGNNQPQHF. CDR3 in DNA: TGCGCCAGCAGCCAAGAGAGCCGCAGGGTCGGCAATAATCAGCCCCAGCATTTT.

This clonotype has a count of ten or more. The V call is TRBV5-1, the J call TRBJ2-2, with D perhaps assigned TRBD1 or TRBD2 (5 bases each). CDR1 and CDR2 from the germline V gene are SGHRS and YFSETQ. CDR3 size: 17 residues. Trimming stripped 3 bases from V and 0 bases from J, with 15 bases between. CDR3: CASSSNGANANTGELFF. CDR3 DNA sequence: TGCGCCAGCAGCTCGAACGGGGCTAACGCGAACACCGGGGAGCTGTTTTTT.

The chain employs TRBV29-1 and TRBJ2-7; possible D gene TRBD1, 6 bases. CDR1 is SQVTM, CDR2 ANQGSEA, per germline. The CDR3 extends over 16 amino acids. Trimming took 0 bases from V and 0 from J, leaving 15 bases between them. This CDR3 is CSVEDLSGASSYEQYF. The CDR3 DNA sequence: TGCAGCGTTGAAGATCTGTCAGGGGCCAGCTCCTACGAGCAGTACTTC.

This clonotype was seen ten or more times. The chain links TRBV11-2 to TRBJ2-7; D gene uncertain. Germline-derived CDR1 and CDR2 are SGHAT and FQNNGV. The CDR3 totals 14 residues. Trimming stripped 1 base from V and 5 bases from J, with 12 bases between. The chain's CDR3 is CASSLARSLDEQYF. The CDR3 region has the DNA TGTGCCAGCAGCTTAGCCAGGAGTCTGGACGAGCAGTACTTC.

This clonotype has a count of ten or more. The gene calls are TRBV4-1 and TRBJ2-3, with D perhaps matching TRBD1 (7 bases). This CDR3 contains 16 residues. Germline V gene sequence: CDR1 MGHRA, CDR2 YSYEKL. V was cut by 5 bases and J by 1 base, with 16 bases left in between. The CDR3 DNA is TGCGCCAGCAGCGGTGGGAGGACAGGAGGCACAGATACGCAGTATTTT. Translated: CASSGGRTGGTDTQYF.

The sample holds many counts of this clonotype. The chain combines TRBV29-1 with TRBJ2-7; 8 bases map to TRBD2. CDR3 length equals 15 residues. Germline CDR1 is SQVTM and CDR2 is ANQGSEA. Trimming cost V 0 bases and J 3 bases; bases outside gene matches: 7. The CDR3 DNA sequence: TGCAGCGTTGAAGATGGGCGGGGGGAAAGCTACGAGCAGTACTTC. Translation: CSVEDGRGESYEQYF.

V gene TRBV20-1 combines with J gene TRBJ2-5; 13 bases are shared with TRBD2. CDR3 size: 17 residues. In germline, CDR1 is DFQATT, CDR2 SNEGSKA (reference sequence). Trimming at V came to 6 bases and at J to 5 bases, leaving 15 bases not matched to a gene. The CDR3 is CSARAITSGGAGETQYF. CDR3 DNA: TGCAGTGCCAGGGCCATCACTAGCGGGGGGGCGGGGGAGACCCAGTACTTC.